Sequencing of this TCR beta chain was carried out in a study of identical twins. Findings of the study overall: Not following the same donors, the study drew its conclusions from cross-sectional statistical analysis.

This CDR3 has 14 residues. Germline values: CDR1 DFQATT, CDR2 SNEGSKA (reference sequence). The ends were cut back, 6 bases at V and 2 bases at J, with 15 bases in the middle. In this sample, this clonotype turned up many times. Its matching antigen is unknown. Each CDR3 protein gets one entry after TCRdb re-called the 5' RACE reads with MiXCR. This repertoire shows about 700,000 distinct CDR3 sequences, 8% to 9% found once; its top ten account for more than 0.75%. This sample also belongs to another study, concerning yellow fever vaccine responses in identical twins.

This TCR derives from a woman between 18 and 29 years old in good health. The chain joins TRBV20-1 to TRBJ2-3; possibly TRBD2 for D (6 bases). Sequences were obtained from PBMCs. CDR3 sequence (DNA): TGCAGTGCGCCCCTGGCGGGGTTCACAGATACGCAGTATTTT. It codes for CSAPLAGFTDTQYF.